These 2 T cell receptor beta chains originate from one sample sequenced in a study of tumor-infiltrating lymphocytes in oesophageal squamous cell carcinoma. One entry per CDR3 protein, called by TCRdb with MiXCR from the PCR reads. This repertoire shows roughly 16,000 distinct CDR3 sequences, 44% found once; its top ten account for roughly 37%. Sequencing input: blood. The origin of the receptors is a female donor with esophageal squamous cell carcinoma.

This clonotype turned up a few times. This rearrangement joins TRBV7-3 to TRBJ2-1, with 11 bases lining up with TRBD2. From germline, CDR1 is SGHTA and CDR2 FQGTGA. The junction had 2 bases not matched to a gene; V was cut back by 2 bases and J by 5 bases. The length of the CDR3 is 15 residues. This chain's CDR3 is CASSLGTSGNNEQFF. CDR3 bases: TGTGCCAGCAGCTTAGGGACTAGCGGCAACAATGAGCAGTTCTTC.

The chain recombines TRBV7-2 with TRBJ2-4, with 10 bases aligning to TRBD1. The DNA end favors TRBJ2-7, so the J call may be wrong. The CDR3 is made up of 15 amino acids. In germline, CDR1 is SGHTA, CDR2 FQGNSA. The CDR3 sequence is CASSVWTGGTYEQYF. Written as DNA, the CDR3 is TGTGCCAGCAGCGTATGGACAGGGGGAACCTACGAGCAGTACTTC.